What follows are 8 T cell receptor beta chains derived from one specimen sequenced in a study of vaccination effects on CD4 cells after COVID-19. Their specific antigens are unknown. The assay was immunoSEQ multiplex PCR, and TCRdb's table has in-frame clones only and misses some. The data contain 45,000 to 75,000 clones, around three quarters of them seen just once; the ten biggest clones take up around 3.3%. Scientists isolated CD4+ T cells after a roughly 9-day culture period ended. Sequenced here: CD4+ T cells from PBMCs cultured without peptide, sampled before COVID-19 vaccination. The source is a human donor who received a COVID-19 vaccine.

The chain recombines TRBV4-1 with TRBJ2-3, with D tentatively TRBD1 (6 bases). The V end lost 4 bases, the J end lost 6 bases, and 26 bases lay between the germline ends. Germline CDR1 MGHRA, CDR2 YSYEKL. This CDR3 is built from 18 residues. The DNA for the CDR3 is TGCGCCAGCAGCCGCGAAGTGGCTTCGGCAGGGGAAAAGGATACGCAGTATTTT. It codes for CASSREVASAGEKDTQYF.

V is TRBV28 and J is TRBJ1-3; no clear D gene. This CDR3 is built from 14 residues. V lost 6 bases, J lost 1 base, and 10 bases lay in between. CDR1 and CDR2 from the germline V gene are MDHEN and SYDVKM. In DNA form, the CDR3 reads TGTGCCAGCAGCTCGTTTTATTCTGGAAACACCATATATTTT. Translating it yields CASSSFYSGNTIYF.

DNA for the CDR3: TGCGCCAGCGCAGACTGGACGGAGACCCAGTACTTC. Protein product: CASADWTETQYF. This chain uses TRBV10-2 with TRBJ2-5; D uncertain. CDR3 size: 12 residues. CDR1 and CDR2 (germline): WSHSY, SAAADI. Trimming took off 8 bases at V and 5 bases at J, with 12 bases between the two ends.

The V and J genes are TRBV24-1 and TRBJ2-2; D uncertain. The germline CDR1 and CDR2 sequences are KGHDR and SFDVKD. CDR3 length: 14 amino acids. Trimming took 2 bases from V and 5 from J, leaving 8 bases between them. CDR3 sequence: CATSDSTSTGELFF. CDR3 sequence (DNA): TGTGCCACCAGTGATTCAACATCTACCGGGGAGCTGTTTTTT.

J is TRBJ2-5 and V is TRBV11-2, with TRBD1 identical over 8 bases. Per germline, CDR1 SGHAT and CDR2 FQNNGV. The CDR3 has 15 amino acids. V was clipped by 1 base and J by 4 bases; unmatched bases: 5. CDR3 in amino acids: CASSLAGGFRETQYF. The CDR3 DNA reads as TGTGCCAGCAGCTTAGCAGGGGGCTTTAGAGAGACCCAGTACTTC.

The chain couples TRBV28 to TRBJ2-5; 9 bases fit TRBD2. The CDR3 loop spans 16 amino acids. Per germline, CDR1 MDHEN and CDR2 SYDVKM. V shed 6 bases and J 5 bases; nucleotides not matched to a gene: 13. CDR3 sequence: CASSPPGGGAGETQYF. The DNA of the CDR3 is TGTGCCAGCAGCCCCCCGGGCGGGGGGGCCGGCGAGACCCAGTACTTC.

This sequence joins TRBV4-3 and TRBJ2-3; tentative D call: TRBD1 (6 bases). V was clipped by 3 bases and J by 6 bases, with 10 bases between them. The CDR3 runs to 13 residues. The V gene's germline CDR1 is LGHNA and CDR2 YSLEER. The CDR3 DNA follows: TGCGCCAGCAGCCAGACAAGGGGGGATACGCAGTATTTT. Protein sequence: CASSQTRGDTQYF.

Here the CDR3 DNA reads TGCGCCAGCAGCGGGACAGGGGGAGATACGCAGTATTTT. This encodes CASSGTGGDTQYF. The rearrangement joins TRBV10-2 to TRBJ2-3; 11 bases agree with TRBD1. CDR1 and CDR2 from the germline V gene are WSHSY and SAAADI. The CDR3 loop spans 13 amino acids. The J segment lost 5 bases and the V segment lost 6 bases, leaving 1 base of the junction unmatched.